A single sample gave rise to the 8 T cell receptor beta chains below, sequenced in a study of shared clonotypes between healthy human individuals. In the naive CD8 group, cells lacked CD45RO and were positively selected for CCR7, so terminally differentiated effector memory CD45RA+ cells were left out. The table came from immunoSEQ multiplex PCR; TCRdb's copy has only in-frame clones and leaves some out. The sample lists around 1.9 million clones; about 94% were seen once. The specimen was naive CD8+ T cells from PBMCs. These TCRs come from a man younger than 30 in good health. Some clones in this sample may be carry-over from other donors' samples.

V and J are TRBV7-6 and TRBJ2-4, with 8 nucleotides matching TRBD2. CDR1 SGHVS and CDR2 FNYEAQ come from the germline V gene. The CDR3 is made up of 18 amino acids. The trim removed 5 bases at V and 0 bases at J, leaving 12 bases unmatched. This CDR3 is CASSPYGGATVAKNIQYF. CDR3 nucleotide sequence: TGTGCCAGCAGCCCCTACGGGGGGGCGACGGTAGCCAAAAACATTCAGTACTTC. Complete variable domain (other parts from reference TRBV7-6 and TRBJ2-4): GAGVSQSPRYKVTKRGQDVALRCDPISGHVSLYWYRQALGQGPEFLTYFNYEAQQDKSGLPNDRFSAERPEGSISTLTIQRTEQRDSAMYRCASSPYGGATVAKNIQYFGAGTRLSVL.

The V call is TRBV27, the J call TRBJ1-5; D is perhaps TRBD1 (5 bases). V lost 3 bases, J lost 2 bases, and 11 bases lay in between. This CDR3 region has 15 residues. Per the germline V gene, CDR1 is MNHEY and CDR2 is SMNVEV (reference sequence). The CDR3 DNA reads TGTGCCAGCAGTTTGGACAAAAGGGGCAATCAGCCCCAGCATTTT. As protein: CASSLDKRGNQPQHF.

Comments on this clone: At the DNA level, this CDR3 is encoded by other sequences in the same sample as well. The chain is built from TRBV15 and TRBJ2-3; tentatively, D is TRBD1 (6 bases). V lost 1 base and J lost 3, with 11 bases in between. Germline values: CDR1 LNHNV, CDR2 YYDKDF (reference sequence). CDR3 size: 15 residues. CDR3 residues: CATSRGTGSTDTQYF. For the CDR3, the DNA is TGTGCCACCAGCAGAGGTACAGGGTCAACAGATACGCAGTATTTT.

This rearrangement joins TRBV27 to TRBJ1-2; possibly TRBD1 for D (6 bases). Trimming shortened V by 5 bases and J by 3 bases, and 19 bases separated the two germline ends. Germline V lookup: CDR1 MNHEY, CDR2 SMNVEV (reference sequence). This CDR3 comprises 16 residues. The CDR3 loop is CASSPGSTGIHYGYTF. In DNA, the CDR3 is TGTGCCAGCAGTCCAGGGAGTACAGGGATCCACTATGGCTACACCTTC.

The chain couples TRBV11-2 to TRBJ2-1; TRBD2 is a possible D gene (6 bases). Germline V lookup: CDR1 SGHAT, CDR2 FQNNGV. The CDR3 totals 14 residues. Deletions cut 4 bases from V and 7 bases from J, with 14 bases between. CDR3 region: CASSSFPRENEQFF. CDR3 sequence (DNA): TGTGCCAGCAGCTCCTTCCCTCGGGAGAATGAGCAGTTCTTC.

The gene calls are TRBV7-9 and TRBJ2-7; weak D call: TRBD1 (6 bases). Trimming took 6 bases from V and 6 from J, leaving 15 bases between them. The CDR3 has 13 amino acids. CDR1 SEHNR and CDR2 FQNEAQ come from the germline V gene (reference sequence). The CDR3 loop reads CASRAGQISEQYF. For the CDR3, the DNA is TGTGCCAGCAGAGCTGGACAGATCTCCGAGCAGTACTTC.

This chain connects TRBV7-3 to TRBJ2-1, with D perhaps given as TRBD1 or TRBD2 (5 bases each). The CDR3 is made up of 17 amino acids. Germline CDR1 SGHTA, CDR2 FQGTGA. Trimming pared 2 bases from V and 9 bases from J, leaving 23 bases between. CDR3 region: CASSLFVGTPRLGEQFF. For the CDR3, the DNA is TGTGCCAGCAGCTTATTTGTCGGGACGCCACGACTGGGTGAGCAGTTCTTC.

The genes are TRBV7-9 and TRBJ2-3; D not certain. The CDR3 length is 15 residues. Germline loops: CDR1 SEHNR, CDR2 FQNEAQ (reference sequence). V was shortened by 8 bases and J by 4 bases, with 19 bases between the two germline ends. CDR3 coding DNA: TGTGCCAGCCGACCCCGGTTGCGGTTGGCAGATACGCAGTATTTT. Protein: CASRPRLRLADTQYF.